This TCR beta chain was identified in a study of T cells expressing NK-cell markers. Looking at the study overall: Sequencing covered eight donors, seven HCMV-seropositive and one seronegative.

Findings and caveats of the study: Each of roughly six donors carried dominant NKG2C+ clonotypes accounting for about 1.0-8% of CD8+ T cells.

The CDR3 consists of 17 residues. CDR1 and CDR2 from the germline V gene are LGHDT and YNNKEL (reference sequence). Comments on this clonotype: The antigen remains unidentified.

TCRdb re-called the 5' RACE reads; every CDR3 protein appears as one record, without DNA. The sample has approximately 150,000 distinct CDR3 sequences. The TCR comes from a man aged 18 to 35 in good health. This rearrangement joins TRBV3-1 to TRBJ2-3; TCRdb proposes TRBD1, but this gene call is untestable without DNA. Sequenced: blood T cells: a sorted CD56 or NKG2C T cell subset, CD4+ or CD8+ T cells, or bulk PBMC T cells (not recorded which). The CDR3 sequence is CASSQSTGGRITDTQYF.